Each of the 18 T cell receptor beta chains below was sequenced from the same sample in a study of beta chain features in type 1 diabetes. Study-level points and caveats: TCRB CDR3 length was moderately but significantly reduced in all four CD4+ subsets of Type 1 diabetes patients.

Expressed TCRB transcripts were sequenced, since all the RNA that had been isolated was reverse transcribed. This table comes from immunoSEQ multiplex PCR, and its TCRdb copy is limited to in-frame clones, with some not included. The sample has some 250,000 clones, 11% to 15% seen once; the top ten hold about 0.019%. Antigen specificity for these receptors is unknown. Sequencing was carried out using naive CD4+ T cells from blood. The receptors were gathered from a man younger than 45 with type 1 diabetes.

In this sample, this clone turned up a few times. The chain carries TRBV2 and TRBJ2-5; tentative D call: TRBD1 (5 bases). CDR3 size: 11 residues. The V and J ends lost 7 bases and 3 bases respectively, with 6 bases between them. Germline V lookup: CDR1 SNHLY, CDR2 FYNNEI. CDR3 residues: CASIREETQYF. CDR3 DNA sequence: TGTGCCAGCATCAGGGAAGAGACCCAGTACTTC.

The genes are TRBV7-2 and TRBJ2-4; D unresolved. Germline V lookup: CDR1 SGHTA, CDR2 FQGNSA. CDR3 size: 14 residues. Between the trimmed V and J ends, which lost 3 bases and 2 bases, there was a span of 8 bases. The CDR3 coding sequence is TGTGCCAGCAGCTTGGGCATGACCAAAAACATTCAGTACTTC. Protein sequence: CASSLGMTKNIQYF.

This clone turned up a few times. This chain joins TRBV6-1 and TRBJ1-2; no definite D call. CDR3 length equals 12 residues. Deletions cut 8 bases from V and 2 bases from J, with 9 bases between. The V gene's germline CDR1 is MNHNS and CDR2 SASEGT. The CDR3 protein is CASQALNYGYTF. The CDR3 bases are TGTGCCAGCCAGGCACTGAACTATGGCTACACCTTC.

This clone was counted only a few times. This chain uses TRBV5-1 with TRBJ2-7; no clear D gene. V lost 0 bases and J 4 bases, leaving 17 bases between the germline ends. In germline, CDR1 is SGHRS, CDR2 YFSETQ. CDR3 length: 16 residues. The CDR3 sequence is CASSLGIPKAAYEQYF. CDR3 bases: TGCGCCAGCAGCTTGGGTATCCCTAAAGCCGCTTACGAGCAGTACTTC.

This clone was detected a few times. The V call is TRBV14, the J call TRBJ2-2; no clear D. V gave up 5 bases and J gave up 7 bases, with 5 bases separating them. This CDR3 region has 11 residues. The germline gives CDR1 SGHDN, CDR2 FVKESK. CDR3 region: CASSVHGELFF. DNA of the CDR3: TGTGCCAGCAGCGTTCACGGGGAGCTGTTTTTT.

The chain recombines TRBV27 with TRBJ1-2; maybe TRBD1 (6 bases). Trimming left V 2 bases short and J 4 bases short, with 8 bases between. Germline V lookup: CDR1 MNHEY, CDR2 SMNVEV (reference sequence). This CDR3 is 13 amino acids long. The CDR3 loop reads CASSLEQGYGYTF. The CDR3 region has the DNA TGTGCCAGCAGTTTAGAACAGGGCTATGGCTACACCTTC.

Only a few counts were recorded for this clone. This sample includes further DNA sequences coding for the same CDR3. The CDR3: CASSPAGASTDTQYF. Written as DNA, the CDR3 is TGTGCCAGCTCACCGGCAGGGGCCTCCACAGATACGCAGTATTTT. The chain couples TRBV18 to TRBJ2-3; TRBD1 might be the D (6 bases). Trimming removed 3 bases from V and 2 bases from J, with 12 bases in between. Germline-derived CDR1 and CDR2 are KGHSH and LQKENI. The CDR3 covers 15 residues.

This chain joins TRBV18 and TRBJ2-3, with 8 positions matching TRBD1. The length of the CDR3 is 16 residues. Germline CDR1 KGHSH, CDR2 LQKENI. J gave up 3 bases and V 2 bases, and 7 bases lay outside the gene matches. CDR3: CASSPSQGAGTDTQYF. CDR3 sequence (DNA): TGTGCCAGCTCACCAAGTCAGGGGGCGGGAACAGATACGCAGTATTTT. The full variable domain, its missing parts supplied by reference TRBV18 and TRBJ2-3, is NAGVMQNPRHLVRRRGQEARLRCSPMKGHSHVYWYRQLPEEGLKFMVYLQKENIIDESGMPKERFSAEFPKEGPSILRIQQVVRGDSAAYFCASSPSQGAGTDTQYFGPGTRLTVL.

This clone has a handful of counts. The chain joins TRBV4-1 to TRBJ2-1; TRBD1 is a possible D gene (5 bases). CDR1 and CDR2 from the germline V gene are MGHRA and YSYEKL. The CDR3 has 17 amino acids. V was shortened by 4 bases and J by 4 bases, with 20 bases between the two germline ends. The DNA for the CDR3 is TGCGCCAGCAGCCGATCAGGGTTAGAAAGCGTGTACAATGAGCAGTTCTTC. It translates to CASSRSGLESVYNEQFF.

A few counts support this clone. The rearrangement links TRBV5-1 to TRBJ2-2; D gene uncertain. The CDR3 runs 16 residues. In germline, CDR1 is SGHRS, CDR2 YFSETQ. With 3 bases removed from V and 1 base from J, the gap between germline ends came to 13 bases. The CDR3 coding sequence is TGCGCCAGCAGCTCATTACTGGTCAAGAACACCGGGGAGCTGTTTTTT. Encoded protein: CASSSLLVKNTGELFF.

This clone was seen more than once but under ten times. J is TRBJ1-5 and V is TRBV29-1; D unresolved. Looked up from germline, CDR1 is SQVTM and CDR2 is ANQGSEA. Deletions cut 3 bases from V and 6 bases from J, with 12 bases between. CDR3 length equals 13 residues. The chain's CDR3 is CSVETVEGQPQHF. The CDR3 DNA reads TGCAGCGTTGAGACGGTCGAGGGTCAGCCCCAGCATTTT. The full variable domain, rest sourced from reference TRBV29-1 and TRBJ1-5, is SAVISQKPSRDICQRGTSLTIQCQVDSQVTMMFWYRQQPGQSLTLIATANQGSEATYESGFVIDKFPISRPNLTFSTLTVSNMSPEDSSIYLCSVETVEGQPQHFGDGTRLSIL.

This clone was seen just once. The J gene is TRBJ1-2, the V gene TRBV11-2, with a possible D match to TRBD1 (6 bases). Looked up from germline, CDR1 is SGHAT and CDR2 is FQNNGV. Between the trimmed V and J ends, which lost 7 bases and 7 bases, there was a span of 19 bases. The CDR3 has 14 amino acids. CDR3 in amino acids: CASTEIQGIGGYTF. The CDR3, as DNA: TGTGCCAGCACCGAAATACAGGGTATCGGTGGCTACACCTTC.

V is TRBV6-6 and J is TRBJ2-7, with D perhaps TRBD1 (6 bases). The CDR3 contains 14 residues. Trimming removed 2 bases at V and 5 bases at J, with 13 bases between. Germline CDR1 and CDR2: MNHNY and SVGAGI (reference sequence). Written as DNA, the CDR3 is TGTGCCAGCAGTTACACAGGGTCCACGGACGAGCAGTACTTC. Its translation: CASSYTGSTDEQYF.

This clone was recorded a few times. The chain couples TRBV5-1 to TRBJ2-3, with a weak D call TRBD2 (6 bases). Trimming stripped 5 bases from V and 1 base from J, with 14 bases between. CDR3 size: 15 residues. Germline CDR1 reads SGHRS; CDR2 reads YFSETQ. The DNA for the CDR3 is TGCGCCAGCAGAAATCGGGGGAGCGGCACAGATACGCAGTATTTT. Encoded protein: CASRNRGSGTDTQYF.

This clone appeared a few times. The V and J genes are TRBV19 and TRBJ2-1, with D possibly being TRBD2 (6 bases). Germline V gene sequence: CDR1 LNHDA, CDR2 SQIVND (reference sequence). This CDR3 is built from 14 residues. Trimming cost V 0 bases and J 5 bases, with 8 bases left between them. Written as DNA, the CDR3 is TGTGCCAGTAGTATAGACGGGGGAAACAATGAGCAGTTCTTC. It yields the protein CASSIDGGNNEQFF.

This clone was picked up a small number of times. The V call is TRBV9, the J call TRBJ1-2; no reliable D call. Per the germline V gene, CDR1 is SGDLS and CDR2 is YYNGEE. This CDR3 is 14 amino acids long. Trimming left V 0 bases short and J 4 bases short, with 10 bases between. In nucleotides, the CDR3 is TGTGCCAGCAGCGTAGTATCACAGCCCTATGGCTACACCTTC. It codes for CASSVVSQPYGYTF.

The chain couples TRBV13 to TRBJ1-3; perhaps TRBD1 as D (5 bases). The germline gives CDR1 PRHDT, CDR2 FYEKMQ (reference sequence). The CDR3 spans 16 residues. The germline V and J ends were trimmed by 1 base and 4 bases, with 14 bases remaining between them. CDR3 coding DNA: TGTGCCAGCAGCTTAGAGTATGGCAGGGTGGGAAACACCATATATTTT. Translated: CASSLEYGRVGNTIYF.

CDR3 DNA: TGCAGCGTTGTGACTTTAAGCTCCTACAATGAGCAGTTCTTC. This translates into CSVVTLSSYNEQFF. The rearrangement uses TRBV29-1 and TRBJ2-1; D ambiguous. The CDR3 totals 14 residues. Trimming cost V 4 bases and J 0 bases, with 10 bases left between them. CDR1 is SQVTM and CDR2 is ANQGSEA in the germline V gene.